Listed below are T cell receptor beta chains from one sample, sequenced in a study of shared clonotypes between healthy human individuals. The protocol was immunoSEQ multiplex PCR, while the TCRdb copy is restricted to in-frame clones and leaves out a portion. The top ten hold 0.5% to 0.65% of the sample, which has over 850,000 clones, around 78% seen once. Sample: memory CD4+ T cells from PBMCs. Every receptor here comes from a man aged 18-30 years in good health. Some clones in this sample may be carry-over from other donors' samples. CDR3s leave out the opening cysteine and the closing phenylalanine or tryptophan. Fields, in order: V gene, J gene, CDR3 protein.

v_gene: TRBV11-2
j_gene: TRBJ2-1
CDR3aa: ASSLGRLNEQF

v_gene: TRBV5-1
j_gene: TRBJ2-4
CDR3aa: ASSLGQGARAKNIQY

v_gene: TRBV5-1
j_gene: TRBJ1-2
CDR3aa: ASGGDRVVGYT

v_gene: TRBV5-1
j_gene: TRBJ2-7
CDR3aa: ASSRGTGGMKEQY

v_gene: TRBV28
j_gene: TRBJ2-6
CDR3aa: ASSLWGQGGDNVLT

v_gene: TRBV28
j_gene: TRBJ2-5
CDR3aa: ASSFPMTSGRLQETQY

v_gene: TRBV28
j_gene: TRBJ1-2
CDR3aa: ASSLESGRGYT

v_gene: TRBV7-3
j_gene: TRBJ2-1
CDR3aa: ASSSREYNEQF

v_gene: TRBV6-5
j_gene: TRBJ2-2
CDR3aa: AGRRGFNTGELF

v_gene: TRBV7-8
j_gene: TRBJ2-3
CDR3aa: ASLAASGRAGRGGTQY

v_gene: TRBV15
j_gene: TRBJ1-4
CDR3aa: ATSRDGTGAEKLF

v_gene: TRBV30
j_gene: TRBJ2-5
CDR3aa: AWRAGLAGVVETQY

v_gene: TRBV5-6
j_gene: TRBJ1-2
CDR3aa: ASSRTGVNRYT

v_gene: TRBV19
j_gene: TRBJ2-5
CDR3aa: ASSAPGQGLLKTQY

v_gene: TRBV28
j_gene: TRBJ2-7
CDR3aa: ASSFLAGEVEQY

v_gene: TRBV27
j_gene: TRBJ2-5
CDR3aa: ASSLYRGGGETQY

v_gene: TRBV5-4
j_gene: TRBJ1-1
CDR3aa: ASSPWTGDTEAF

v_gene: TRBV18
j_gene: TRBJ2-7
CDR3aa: ASSRSGGVLSYEQY

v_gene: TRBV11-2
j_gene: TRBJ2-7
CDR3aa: ASSLTGSTSGRYEQY

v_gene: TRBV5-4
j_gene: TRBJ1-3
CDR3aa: ASSQRSSGNTIY

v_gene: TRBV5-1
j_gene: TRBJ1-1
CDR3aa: ASSLAGQGDRAF

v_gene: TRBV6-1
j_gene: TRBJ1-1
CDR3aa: ASSVYSETTEAF

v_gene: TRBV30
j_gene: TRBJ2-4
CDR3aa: AWSVGQTLAKNIQY

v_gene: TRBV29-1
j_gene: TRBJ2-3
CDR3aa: SALLVVSDTQY

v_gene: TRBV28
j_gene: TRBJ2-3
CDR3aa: ASGAVVTDTQY